Listed below are T cell receptor beta chains from one sample, sequenced in a study of shared clonotypes between healthy human individuals. Only in-frame clones appear in the TCRdb table, and some are missing; sequencing was by immunoSEQ multiplex PCR. The profile covers about 2.2 million clones, with 93% appearing a single time and 1.5% to 2% taken by the ten largest. Sequenced sample: naive CD8+ T cells from PBMCs. The receptors were gathered from a young man in good health. Some clones in this sample may be carry-over from other donors' samples. CDR3s include the opening cysteine and the closing phenylalanine or tryptophan. D genes are given only for firm matches. Size is omitted from some rows. Given values are once, few, many or a class for expanded clones.

j_call clone_size v_call d_call cdr3_aa cdr3_nt
TRBJ1-4 few TRBV4-1 . CASSHFQGREKLFF TGCGCCAGCAGCCATTTCCAGGGTCGGGAAAAACTGTTTTTT
TRBJ2-3 . TRBV10-3 TRBD1 CAISESIGQDSTDTQYF TGTGCCATCAGTGAGTCGATTGGACAGGATAGCACAGATACGCAGTATTTT
TRBJ1-2 . TRBV27 . CASSSGWPYGYTF TGTGCCAGCAGTTCCGGATGGCCCTATGGCTACACCTTC
TRBJ1-2 . TRBV28 . CASSPLRGYRGYTF TGTGCCAGCAGTCCCCTTAGGGGTTACCGGGGCTACACCTTC
TRBJ2-6 . TRBV9 . CASSSDTISGANVLTF TGTGCCAGCAGCTCAGACACCATCTCTGGGGCCAACGTCCTGACTTTC
TRBJ2-5 . TRBV28 TRBD2 CASRESTSRRETQYF TGTGCCAGCAGAGAGTCGACTAGCAGGAGGGAGACCCAGTACTTC
TRBJ1-2 few TRBV7-9 TRBD1 CASSSDNRGRMYGYTF TGTGCCAGCAGCTCGGATAACAGGGGGCGAATGTATGGCTACACCTTC
TRBJ2-5 . TRBV7-3 TRBD2 CASSLTGLAEYQETQYF TGTGCCAGCAGCTTAACGGGACTAGCGGAGTACCAAGAGACCCAGTACTTC
TRBJ1-5 . TRBV19 . CASSMRPDSKREPQHF TGTGCCAGTAGTATGCGACCGGACAGCAAAAGGGAGCCCCAGCATTTT
TRBJ1-5 . TRBV7-8 . CASSSRVGVRSNQPQHF TGTGCCAGCAGCTCCCGGGTGGGAGTACGGAGCAATCAGCCCCAGCATTTT
TRBJ2-5 . TRBV5-6 . CASSLAEWGTQYF TGTGCCAGCAGCTTGGCCGAGTGGGGGACCCAGTACTTC
TRBJ2-5 . TRBV19 TRBD2 CASNTGTSIYETQYF TGTGCCAGTAACACCGGGACTAGTATCTATGAGACCCAGTACTTC
TRBJ2-7 . TRBV5-8 TRBD1 CASSSGDRGAYEQYF TGTGCCAGCAGCTCGGGGGACAGGGGGGCCTACGAGCAGTACTTC
TRBJ2-2 . TRBV4-3 TRBD2 CASSPSRGLAGAGELFF TGCGCCAGCAGTCCGTCCCGGGGACTAGCGGGAGCCGGGGAGCTGTTTTTT
TRBJ2-1 . TRBV13 . CASTREINEQFF TGTGCCAGCACCCGAGAGATAAATGAGCAGTTCTTC
TRBJ2-7 . TRBV28 TRBD1 CASSPRDRVFPYEQYF TGTGCCAGCAGTCCGCGGGACAGGGTTTTTCCCTACGAGCAGTACTTC
TRBJ2-2 . TRBV9 TRBD2 CASSPRRASGSWELFF TGTGCCAGCAGCCCCCGGAGGGCTAGCGGGAGTTGGGAGCTGTTTTTT
TRBJ2-1 . TRBV28 . CASSVAGGAYNEQFF TGTGCCAGCAGTGTGGCGGGCGGGGCTTACAATGAGCAGTTCTTC
TRBJ2-2 once TRBV2 . CASSERLGLFF TGTGCCAGCAGTGAACGGTTGGGGCTGTTTTTT
TRBJ2-1 once TRBV7-6 TRBD2 CASSLGLAGEYEQFF TGTGCCAGCAGCTTGGGACTAGCGGGAGAGTATGAGCAGTTCTTC
TRBJ2-3 . TRBV2 . CASDFKSDTQYF TGTGCCAGCGATTTTAAGTCAGATACGCAGTATTTT
TRBJ2-7 . TRBV27 TRBD2 CASSLSTREGYEQYF TGTGCCAGCAGTTTATCTACGCGGGAGGGCTACGAGCAGTACTTC
TRBJ1-2 . TRBV6-5 . CASREDSIANYGYTF TGTGCCAGCAGGGAGGACAGCATAGCTAACTATGGCTACACCTTC
TRBJ2-5 few TRBV10-3 . CAISEGVGEETQYF TGTGCCATCAGTGAAGGGGTGGGAGAAGAGACCCAGTACTTC
TRBJ2-1 . TRBV7-9 . CASSLALQKSDVQFF TGTGCCAGCAGCTTAGCCCTTCAAAAATCAGACGTGCAGTTCTTC
TRBJ2-7 once TRBV27 TRBD2 CASSLEPSGASYEQYF TGTGCCAGCAGCCTGGAACCTAGCGGGGCCTCCTACGAGCAGTACTTC
TRBJ2-1 . TRBV10-3 TRBD1 CAAGGTGFINEQFF TGTGCCGCAGGCGGGACAGGGTTTATCAATGAGCAGTTCTTC
TRBJ1-1 . TRBV19 . CASSIIGQVNTEAFF TGTGCCAGTAGTATAATAGGGCAAGTGAACACTGAAGCTTTCTTT
TRBJ2-2 few TRBV2 . CASSEAGFNTGELFF TGTGCCAGCAGTGAGGCGGGGTTCAACACCGGGGAGCTGTTTTTT
TRBJ2-4 . TRBV5-1 . CASSLVGIAKNIQYF TGCGCCAGCAGCTTGGTCGGGATAGCCAAAAACATTCAGTACTTC
TRBJ1-3 . TRBV4-3 . CASSQGVFGNTIYF TGCGCCAGCAGCCAAGGGGTATTCGGAAACACCATATATTTT
TRBJ2-3 . TRBV27 . CASSPDSTDTQYF TGTGCCAGCAGTCCGGACAGCACAGATACGCAGTATTTT
TRBJ2-1 . TRBV11-2 . CASSLWAGTGNEQFF TGTGCCAGCAGCTTATGGGCCGGGACTGGCAATGAGCAGTTCTTC
TRBJ2-7 . TRBV5-8 . CASSGRSLITYEQYF TGTGCCAGCAGCGGGCGCTCACTAATAACCTACGAGCAGTACTTC
TRBJ2-7 . TRBV9 TRBD1 CASSEGQGAYEQYF TGTGCCAGCAGCGAAGGACAGGGGGCCTACGAGCAGTACTTC
TRBJ1-2 . TRBV2 . CASSDPRGTSSNYGYTF TGTGCCAGCAGTGACCCCAGGGGCACATCGTCTAACTATGGCTACACCTTC
TRBJ1-1 once TRBV15 . CATSSYADTEAFF TGTGCCACCAGCAGCTACGCGGACACTGAAGCTTTCTTT
TRBJ2-7 . TRBV11-2 . CASSSPLSSYEQYF TGTGCCAGCAGCTCCCCCTTAAGCTCCTACGAGCAGTACTTC
TRBJ2-7 . TRBV5-1 . CASSPARDFAYEQYF TGCGCCAGCAGCCCCGCGAGAGATTTCGCCTACGAGCAGTACTTC
TRBJ1-5 . TRBV19 . CASSPGSNQPQHF TGTGCCAGTAGTCCCGGGTCTAATCAGCCCCAGCATTTT
TRBJ2-7 . TRBV7-2 TRBD2 CASSLGLAGVEQYF TGTGCCAGCAGCTTAGGCCTAGCGGGGGTCGAGCAGTACTTC
TRBJ2-2 . TRBV5-1 . CASSFGALTGELFF TGCGCCAGCAGCTTCGGGGCACTCACCGGGGAGCTGTTTTTT
TRBJ2-1 . TRBV7-9 . CASSPRGRDEQFF TGTGCCAGCAGCCCCAGGGGTAGGGATGAGCAGTTCTTC
TRBJ2-7 . TRBV7-8 . CASSLESAAFIYYEQYF TGTGCCAGCAGCTTAGAATCGGCAGCTTTCATCTACTACGAGCAGTACTTC
TRBJ2-1 . TRBV11-1 TRBD2 CASSFGTSGSGEQFF TGTGCCAGCAGCTTCGGTACTAGCGGGAGCGGTGAGCAGTTCTTC
TRBJ2-7 once TRBV27 TRBD2 CASSLASGGYEQYF TGTGCCAGCAGTCTGGCTAGCGGGGGCTACGAGCAGTACTTC
TRBJ1-1 . TRBV4-1 TRBD1 CASRLRDRGIFNTEAFF TGCGCCAGCAGACTTAGGGACAGGGGGATTTTTAACACTGAAGCTTTCTTT
TRBJ2-7 . TRBV4-1 TRBD2 CASSQELGLIVYEQYF TGCGCCAGCAGCCAAGAACTGGGACTAATAGTCTACGAGCAGTACTTC
TRBJ1-1 few TRBV28 TRBD1 CASSNRQGRTEAFF TGTGCCAGCAGTAATCGACAGGGTAGGACTGAAGCTTTCTTT
TRBJ2-7 . TRBV27 . CASSHGQTYEQYF TGTGCCAGCAGCCATGGACAGACCTACGAGCAGTACTTC